This T cell receptor (beta chain) is drawn from a study of blood T cell repertoires in COVID-19. Measured with immunoSEQ multiplex PCR; TCRdb has only the in-frame clones, and not every one. The table shows some 87,000 clones, with 85% to 95% occurring only once. The germline V and J ends were trimmed by 5 bases and 4 bases, with 21 bases remaining between them. CDR1 and CDR2 from the germline V gene are MNHEY and SVGEGT. The CDR3 consists of 17 residues. This receptor was identified in a woman aged 55-70 years with active COVID-19. V gene TRBV6-2 or TRBV6-3 combines with J gene TRBJ1-5, with D perhaps TRBD1 (6 bases). Source material: peripheral blood. This chain's CDR3 is CASSSLRGASTNQPQHF. DNA of the CDR3: TGTGCCAGCAGTAGCCTCCGGGGGGCTTCAACAAATCAGCCCCAGCATTTT.